These 2 T cell receptor beta chains were all obtained from the same sample, sequenced in a study of blood T cell repertoires in COVID-19 (dated by TCRdb to 2020 to 2022). The method behind the library was the immunoSEQ multiplex PCR assay. TCRdb provides this immuneACCESS table in a form limited to in-frame rearrangements. Some clones are lacking; in checked studies, under half of them reflect an unresolved V gene, and why the rest are absent is not known. Within this sample are some 70,000 clones, with more than 85% of them counted one time only. Of the sample, 13% falls within the top ten clones. The sequenced sample was peripheral blood. The receptors were sampled from a human donor with active COVID-19. The donor label of this sample is uncertain.

The chain has TRBV4-3 and TRBJ2-1; D is possibly TRBD2 (6 bases). Germline V CDR1 and CDR2: LGHNA, YSLEER. This CDR3 is 16 amino acids long. With 0 bases removed from V and 0 bases from J, the gap between germline ends came to 9 bases. Here the CDR3 DNA reads TGCGCCAGCAGCCAAGAGGCGGGAAGCTCCTACAATGAGCAGTTCTTC. Translating it yields CASSQEAGSSYNEQFF.

The chain employs TRBV12-3 or TRBV12-4 and TRBJ2-2, with D uncertain. CDR3 size: 11 residues. V lost 6 bases, J lost 5 bases, and 4 bases lay in between. CDR3 in DNA: TGTGCCAGCAGCCAAACCGGGGAGCTGTTTTTT. This encodes CASSQTGELFF.